This TCR beta chain emerged from a study of response to subunit inactivated influenza vaccine. The CDR3 has 13 residues. The germline gives CDR1 SGHRS, CDR2 YFSETQ. Between the trimmed V and J ends, which lost 0 bases and 5 bases, there was a span of 9 bases. Whole-study results and caveats: The authors proposed limited new T cell recruitment per seasonal influenza vaccination.

A single record per CDR3 protein comes from TCRdb applying MiXCR to the RT-PCR reads. The table lists under 200,000 distinct CDR3 sequences, roughly 11% of them singletons. This clonotype was picked up many times. Its antigen is still unknown. This chain connects TRBV5-1 to TRBJ2-7, with TRBD1 as a possible D gene (5 bases). The specimen comprised non-naive T cells sorted from PBMCs, sampled 35 to 45 days after vaccination. The sequence derives from a man in his fifties who received an inactivated influenza vaccine. The CDR3 sequence is CASSLGQGNEQYF. CDR3 nucleotides: TGCGCCAGCAGCTTGGGGCAGGGCAACGAGCAGTACTTC.